Reported below is one T cell receptor beta chain. The CDR3 is 13 residues long. The germline V gene has CDR1 SEHNR and CDR2 FQNEAQ (reference sequence). Trimming took 11 bases from V and 4 from J, leaving 15 bases between them. This entry comes from a study of blood T cell repertoires in COVID-19. Study-level background: Researchers got acute and convalescent COVID-19 samples from the United States, Italy and Spain.

How the authors handled the data: The assay estimated nucleated cells by amplifying reference gene primers. Assay used: immunoSEQ multiplex PCR; TCRdb lists only in-frame clones, some missing. V and J calls and clone size come straight from that table; D and trimming were deduced from the DNA. The sample gives some 450,000 clones, roughly 88% of which show up once; roughly 13% is in the top ten. Enrollment of patients from Seattle took place during active infection, with longitudinal follow-up. The chain joins TRBV7-9 to TRBJ1-5; no reliable D call. The TCR was taken from a woman aged 50 to 65 with COVID-19, enrolled during active disease. Sequencing input: peripheral blood. DNA of the CDR3: TGTGCCCTCCAAGCGGGCAGGAATCAGCCCCAGCATTTT. This gives the protein CALQAGRNQPQHF.